Listed here are 21 T cell receptor beta chains from one sample, sequenced in a study of T cells in women clearing cervical HPV infection. Method: immunoSEQ multiplex PCR; TCRdb's copy keeps in-frame clones and lacks some. Here the sample table reports some 40,000 clones. Sequencing input: blood buffy coat. Receptors were obtained from a woman aged 18 to 75 with a cervical HPV16 infection that either progressed to CIN3+ or cleared (not recorded which).

A word on this clone: The read gets to within 3 residues of the CDR3 end, and the germline J gene fills in the rest. This rearrangement joins TRBV30 to TRBJ2-1; 12 bases line up with TRBD2. Trimming at V came to 3 bases and at J to 6 bases, leaving 9 bases not matched to a gene. Germline values: CDR1 GTSNPN, CDR2 SVGIG (reference sequence). The CDR3 loop spans 16 amino acids. This CDR3 is CAWSALSGLAGNEQFF. The covered CDR3 bases are TGTGCCTGGAGCGCACTTTCGGGACTAGCGGGCAATGAG.

On this clone: Mismatch with germline at one junction end may stem from a read error. The CDR3 end is not reached by the read, which stops 3 residues before it; the germline J gene fills it in. V is TRBV5-1 and J is TRBJ2-7, with D perhaps assigned TRBD1 or TRBD2 (6 bases each). The CDR3 covers 14 residues. In germline, CDR1 is SGHRS, CDR2 YFSETQ. CDR3 DNA, as far as it was read: TGCGCCAGCAGATTGGGGGGCCTCTTAGGCGAG. Its translation: CASRLGGLLGE. The whole CDR3 protein is CASRLGGLLGEQYF.

This CDR3 reads CASSQEGRAPSGYTF. The part of the CDR3 DNA that was read is TGCGCCAGCAGCCAAGAAGGTAGGGCCCCCAGCGGC. V usage is TRBV4-1 and J usage is TRBJ1-2; no clear D gene. The CDR3 end lies 3 residues beyond the end of the read and is filled in from the germline J gene. CDR1 MGHRA and CDR2 YSYEKL come from the germline V gene. This CDR3 has 15 amino acids.

Concerning this clone itself: The read finishes 3 residues shy of the CDR3 end, and the germline J gene is used to complete it. This chain links TRBV5-1 with TRBJ2-4, with 7 bases identical to TRBD1. This CDR3 comprises 14 residues. V was clipped by 0 bases and J by 6 bases; unmatched bases: 3. The germline V gene encodes CDR1 SGHRS and CDR2 YFSETQ. The chain's CDR3 is CASSLGQGPNIQYF. CDR3 DNA (partial): TGCGCCAGCAGCTTGGGACAGGGACCAAACATT.

Details on this clone: The CDR3 end lies 3 residues beyond the end of the read and is filled in from the germline J gene. J is TRBJ2-7 and V is TRBV10-3; TRBD2 matches 8 bases. V dropped 10 bases and J dropped 2; count of bases not matched to a gene: 4. Germline lookup yields CDR1 ENHRY and CDR2 SYGVKD. The CDR3 extends over 12 amino acids. CDR3: CATGGGAYEQYF. The DNA read from the CDR3 is TGTGCCACGGGAGGGGGGGCCTACGAG.

In regard to this clone: The read terminates 3 residues ahead of where the CDR3 ends, so the germline J gene completes it. The chain has TRBV6-2 or TRBV6-3 and TRBJ1-1; no definite D call. Germline CDR1 reads MNHEY; CDR2 reads SVGEGT. The CDR3 is 13 residues long. V was cut by 7 bases and J by 3 bases, with 12 bases left in between. The DNA read from the CDR3 is TGTGCCAGCATGGTCAGTATATACACTGAA. Residues: CASMVSIYTE. The full CDR3 is CASMVSIYTEAFF.

As concerns this clone: The read is 3 residues too short to cover the CDR3 end, so that end is filled in from the germline J gene. The chain has TRBV20-1 and TRBJ1-5; D might be TRBD1 (6 bases). This CDR3 is 16 amino acids long. Trimming cost V 0 bases and J 0 bases, with 12 bases left between them. The V gene's germline CDR1 is DFQATT and CDR2 SNEGSKA (reference sequence). The sequenced part of the CDR3 DNA is TGCAGTGCTAGAGATCGGACAGCTCATAGCAATCAGCCC. It encodes CSARDRTAHSNQP. The full CDR3 protein reads CSARDRTAHSNQPQHF.

On this clone: Sequencing ends 3 residues short of the CDR3 end; the germline J gene provides the rest. V gene TRBV15 combines with J gene TRBJ2-7; 8 bases line up with TRBD1. The trim removed 2 bases at V and 2 bases at J, leaving 2 bases unmatched. The V gene's germline CDR1 is LNHNV and CDR2 YYDKDF (reference sequence). The length of the CDR3 is 14 residues. The CDR3 DNA, read in part, is TGTGCCACCAGCAGACAGGACAGGGCCTACGAG. Translation gives CATSRQDRAYE. The CDR3 as a whole reads CATSRQDRAYEQYF.

Points on this clone: Its ends do not fully match the called genes, so a read error is possible. The read terminates 3 residues before the CDR3 end, so the remaining end is supplied by the germline J gene. Different DNA sequences within this sample yield the same CDR3. The V call is TRBV19, the J call TRBJ1-3, with 10 bases that match TRBD1. Per the germline V gene, CDR1 is LNHDA and CDR2 is SQIVND (reference sequence). The CDR3 has 15 amino acids. The CDR3 here is CASSLTGGSGNTIYF. CDR3 DNA, as far as it was read: TGTGCCAGTAGCCTGACAGGGGGCTCTGGAAACACA. Using reference TRBV19 and TRBJ1-3 for the parts outside the CDR3, the full variable domain is DGGITQSPKYLFRKEGQNVTLSCEQNLNHDAMYWYRQDPGQGLRLIYYSQIVNDFQKGDIAEGYSVSREKKESFPLTVTSAQKNPTAFYLCASSLTGGSGNTIYFGEGSWLTVV.

About this clone: The read terminates 3 residues ahead of where the CDR3 ends, so the germline J gene completes it. The chain links TRBV5-1 to TRBJ2-7, with D possibly TRBD1 on 6 matching bases. CDR1 is SGHRS and CDR2 is YFSETQ in the germline V gene. The CDR3 contains 16 residues. V lost 2 bases and J lost 0, with 15 bases in between. CDR3 amino acids: CASSFSGTQPSYEQYF. The CDR3 bases that were read are TGCGCCAGCAGCTTTTCCGGGACACAACCCTCCTACGAG.

Details on this clone: The missing CDR3 end, 3 residues past where the read stops, is filled in from the germline J gene. J is TRBJ1-5 and V is TRBV6-1, with 9 bases lining up with TRBD1. Looked up from germline, CDR1 is MNHNS and CDR2 is SASEGT. V lost 4 bases to trimming and J lost 3 bases; unmatched junction nucleotides: 4. This CDR3 comprises 15 residues. CDR3 loop: CASSARTGDNQPQHF. The covered CDR3 bases are TGTGCCAGCAGTGCTCGGACAGGGGACAATCAGCCC.

The CDR3 loop is CASSQDPAGGASNQPQHF. CDR3 bases read: TGCGCCAGCAGCCAGGATCCAGCGGGGGGCGCGAGCAATCAGCCC. The chain carries TRBV5-1 and TRBJ1-5, with TRBD1 as a possible D gene (6 bases). The read falls 3 residues short of the CDR3 end, and the missing part is taken from the germline J gene. Germline CDR1 SGHRS, CDR2 YFSETQ. V lost 4 bases, J lost 1 base, and 21 bases lay in between. The CDR3 runs to 18 residues.

Regarding this clone: The read terminates 3 residues ahead of where the CDR3 ends, so the germline J gene completes it. V is TRBV30 and J is TRBJ2-3, with 10 bases matching TRBD1. The germline V gene has CDR1 GTSNPN and CDR2 SVGIG (reference sequence). This CDR3 comprises 15 residues. V was pared by 6 bases and J by 5 bases, with 11 bases of the junction left unmatched. The CDR3 sequence is CACNPQWDRGDTQYF. The DNA read from the CDR3 is TGTGCCTGTAACCCACAATGGGACAGGGGAGATACG.

This CDR3 is CASRGGRRSGYTF. CDR3 DNA (partial): TGTGCCAGCAGAGGAGGCCGGCGGAGTGGC. This chain connects TRBV12-3 or TRBV12-4 to TRBJ1-2, with unresolved D. The sequence runs out 3 residues before the end of the CDR3; the remainder is reconstructed from the germline J gene. V was cut by 6 bases and J by 7 bases, with 15 bases left in between. This CDR3 region has 13 residues.

Here the CDR3 reads CASSLTPGGTGELFF. Partial CDR3 DNA: TGTGCCAGCAGCTTGACTCCGGGTGGGACCGGGGAG. The gene calls are TRBV11-2 and TRBJ2-2, with D unclear. The read terminates 3 residues ahead of where the CDR3 ends, so the germline J gene completes it. This CDR3 spans 15 amino acids. Germline V gene data show CDR1 as SGHAT and CDR2 as FQNNGV. The V gene lost 3 bases and the J gene lost 5 bases, with 13 bases spanning the gap. The variable domain in full, with the rest retrieved from reference TRBV11-2 and TRBJ2-2, is EAGVAQSPRYKIIEKRQSVAFWCNPISGHATLYWYQQILGQGPKLLIQFQNNGVVDDSQLPKDRFSAERLKGVDSTLKIQPAKLEDSAVYLCASSLTPGGTGELFFGEGSRLTVL.

To note about this clone: The read stops 3 residues short of the end of the CDR3; the missing end is completed from the germline J gene. V gene TRBV5-1 combines with J gene TRBJ2-2; 9 positions agree with TRBD2. The CDR3 extends over 15 amino acids. CDR1 and CDR2 from the germline V gene are SGHRS and YFSETQ. J gave up 6 bases and V 0 bases, and 3 bases lay outside the gene matches. The CDR3 DNA, read in part, is TGCGCCAGCAGCTTGGCAGTAGCGGGGGCCGGGGAG. Its protein product is CASSLAVAGAGE. The entire CDR3 reads CASSLAVAGAGELFF.

A note on this clone: The read halts 3 residues ahead of the CDR3 end, with the missing end drawn from the germline J gene. The rearrangement uses TRBV4-1 and TRBJ2-3, with D unclear. CDR3 length equals 15 residues. V was pared by 0 bases and J by 6 bases, with 13 bases between. CDR1 MGHRA and CDR2 YSYEKL come from the germline V gene. This CDR3 is CASSQDPIPPDTQYF. The CDR3 bases that were read are TGCGCCAGCAGCCAAGATCCTATTCCCCCCGATACG.

A remark on this clone: The read halts 3 residues ahead of the CDR3 end, with the missing end drawn from the germline J gene. The chain recombines TRBV29-1 with TRBJ1-2, with no clear D. Germline CDR1 SQVTM, CDR2 ANQGSEA. The CDR3 spans 12 residues. Incomplete CDR3 DNA: TGCAGCGTTGAAGATCCGGTGAGAGGC. It codes for CSVEDPVRG. The CDR3 reads in full as CSVEDPVRGYTF.

To note about this clone: The CDR3 end falls 3 residues outside the read, so it is completed with the germline J gene. The chain recombines TRBV2 with TRBJ2-3; perhaps TRBD1 as D (6 bases). CDR3 length equals 15 residues. CDR1 and CDR2 (germline): SNHLY, FYNNEI. Trimming left V 5 bases short and J 4 bases short, with 16 bases between. CDR3 DNA (partial): TGTGCCAGCAGTTTTTCCCCGGACAGACCAGATACG. Translated: CASSFSPDRPDT. The CDR3, in full, reads CASSFSPDRPDTQYF.

Details on this clone: From the germline J gene comes the end of the CDR3, since the read stops 3 residues before it. The V and J genes are TRBV20-1 and TRBJ2-6, with 10 bases matching TRBD1. Trimming cost V 5 bases and J 3 bases; bases outside gene matches: 4. The CDR3 is 15 amino acids. The germline V gene encodes CDR1 DFQATT and CDR2 SNEGSKA (reference sequence). The sequenced part of the CDR3 DNA is TGCAGTGCTGGACAGGGGGTAGATGGGGCCAACGTC. It codes for CSAGQGVDGANV. The CDR3 in full is CSAGQGVDGANVLTF.

Note on this clone: With the read ending 3 residues before the CDR3 end, the germline J gene is used to fill in that end. This sequence joins TRBV14 and TRBJ2-7, with 7 bases identical to TRBD1. Trimming cost V 4 bases and J 6 bases; bases outside gene matches: 3. The CDR3 is made up of 12 amino acids. Germline assignment: CDR1 SGHDN and CDR2 FVKESK. The covered CDR3 bases are TGTGCCAGCAGCCCGACAGGGTTCGAG. Amino acids: CASSPTGFE. The entire CDR3 protein reads CASSPTGFEQYF.